The TCR beta chain under discussion was sequenced for a study of T cell changes during pregnancy in multiple sclerosis. The ends lost 0 bases at V and 10 bases at J; junction bases unmatched: 17. Germline V gene data show CDR1 as WNHNN and CDR2 as SYGVQD (reference sequence). This CDR3 has 18 amino acids. Some clones are missing from TCRdb's copy, which holds only in-frame ones; the method was immunoSEQ multiplex PCR. The table lists about 97,000 clones, about nine tenths of them singletons. The chain recombines TRBV10-1 with TRBJ2-1, with 8 nucleotides matching TRBD2. The material was peripheral blood, obtained in the second trimester of pregnancy. The receptor was isolated from a female donor in good health, enrolled as a control in a pregnancy study. Here the CDR3 reads CASSESTLVAGPMGEQFF. CDR3 nucleotides: TGCGCCAGCAGTGAGTCGACTTTGGTAGCGGGGCCCATGGGGGAGCAGTTCTTC.